The rows below give T cell receptor beta chains drawn from one sample of a study of CD8 T cells in Susac syndrome. TCRdb itself ran the immunoSEQ multiplex PCR reads through MiXCR, one entry per CDR3 protein. The sample lists about 60,000 distinct CDR3 sequences; 85% to 95% were seen once. Sequencing was performed on CD8+ T cells from PBMCs. Every receptor here comes from a human donor with multiple sclerosis. The conserved cysteine and the conserved F or W are not part of the CDR3 here. The order of the fields is CDR3 protein, CDR3 length, V gene, D gene, J gene, clone size. The D gene is left open where the match is weak. Part of the rows lack a size; the others show once, few, many or a class for expanded clones.

ASSSEGQGNEQF 12 TRBV13 TRBD1 TRBJ2-1 once
ASSFRAQGDDEQY 13 TRBV5-1 TRBD1 TRBJ2-7 .
ASSVTSGGYEQY 12 TRBV9 TRBD2 TRBJ2-7 .
ASSQALVAGGPFGEQF 16 TRBV4-2 TRBD2 TRBJ2-1 .
GSFGGSSDGYT 11 TRBV28 . TRBJ1-2 once
ASSPHPTGNTEAF 13 TRBV3-1 . TRBJ1-1 once
SATIYKSSYNSPLH 14 TRBV20-1 . TRBJ1-6 once
ASSLLAGGYNEQF 13 TRBV3-1 TRBD2 TRBJ2-1 once
ASKGQGSVEQY 11 TRBV28 TRBD1 TRBJ2-7 .
ASSLVTEETQY 11 TRBV7-9 . TRBJ2-5 .
ASSKAGTGY 9 TRBV25-1 TRBD1 TRBJ2-7 .
ASSTTSGGKSPYNEQF 16 TRBV5-1 TRBD2 TRBJ2-1 .
SVEDELAGEGSRETQY 16 TRBV29-1 TRBD2 TRBJ2-5 .
ASSFSQGLNEQY 12 TRBV7-9 . TRBJ2-7 .
SVGGLLAGSYEQY 13 TRBV29-1 TRBD2 TRBJ2-7 .
ASSQDSWNEQF 11 TRBV14 . TRBJ2-1 .
ASSFGLGEQGLKY 13 TRBV7-9 TRBD1 TRBJ2-3 .
ASSSSREETQY 11 TRBV7-9 . TRBJ2-5 .
ASSPGTTPEQF 11 TRBV9 TRBD2 TRBJ2-1 .
SAGSGREPETQY 12 TRBV20-1 TRBD2 TRBJ2-5 .
ASSARVDGELF 11 TRBV9 . TRBJ2-2 .
ASSQWDPHYGYT 12 TRBV5-6 . TRBJ1-2 .
SAQELTGELF 10 TRBV29-1 . TRBJ2-2 .
ASSLGQVPEAF 11 TRBV28 TRBD1 TRBJ1-1 .
ASTTTGGAGDTQY 13 TRBV7-2 TRBD1 TRBJ2-3 .
ASSFSGNPYEQY 12 TRBV6-5 . TRBJ2-7 .
ASSPSPSGGNYGYT 14 TRBV18 TRBD1 TRBJ1-2 .
ASSAVGDQETQY 12 TRBV2 . TRBJ2-5 .
ASSFGQGWQETQY 13 TRBV27 . TRBJ2-5 .
ASSEAGDTQY 10 TRBV2 . TRBJ2-3 .
AWSVHGGALEAF 12 TRBV30 . TRBJ1-1 .
ASSPQVGLSPHTDTQY 16 TRBV7-3 . TRBJ2-3 .
ASSSSPANTEAF 12 TRBV19 . TRBJ1-1 .